Each of the 15 T cell receptor beta chains below was sequenced from the same sample in a study of blood T cell repertoires in COVID-19. Here immunoSEQ multiplex PCR was the method, and the copy in TCRdb shows in-frame clones only, minus some. The table shows around 140,000 clones, with roughly 86% occurring only once. Sequenced: peripheral blood. The receptors were sampled from a man aged 70 or older with acute or convalescent COVID-19.

The V and J genes are TRBV12-3 or TRBV12-4 and TRBJ1-1, with TRBD1 matching over 8 bases. The CDR3 has 12 residues. The junction had 1 base not matched to a gene; V was cut back by 3 bases and J by 7 bases. The chain's CDR3 is CASSFGQGEAFF. CDR3 DNA sequence: TGTGCCAGCAGTTTTGGACAGGGTGAAGCTTTCTTT.

The rearrangement links TRBV15 to TRBJ2-3, with TRBD2 matching 7 bases. Germline V gene lookup returns CDR1 LNHNV and CDR2 YYDKDF (reference sequence). Unmatched junction bases numbered 4, after V lost 1 base and J lost 3 bases. The CDR3 consists of 15 residues. The CDR3, as DNA: TGTGCCACCAGCAGAGTGGGGGGGTTTACAGATACGCAGTATTTT. Protein product: CATSRVGGFTDTQYF.

V is TRBV20-1 and J is TRBJ1-6; D gene uncertain. Between the trimmed V and J ends, which lost 3 bases and 7 bases, there was a span of 13 bases. Per germline, CDR1 DFQATT and CDR2 SNEGSKA (reference sequence). CDR3 length: 14 residues. The CDR3 nucleotides are TGCAGTGCTAGTCAAACGGTTCCGAATTCACCCCTCCACTTT. Protein product: CSASQTVPNSPLHF.

V is TRBV2 and J is TRBJ2-7; TRBD1 aligns across 7 bases. This CDR3 is built from 14 residues. Germline V gene lookup returns CDR1 SNHLY and CDR2 FYNNEI. V gave up 7 bases and J gave up 3 bases; unmatched junction bases: 9. CDR3 region: CASIGDSGRYEQYF. In DNA form, the CDR3 reads TGTGCCAGCATCGGGGACAGTGGTCGCTACGAGCAGTACTTC.

The rearrangement links TRBV19 to TRBJ2-6; tentatively, D is TRBD2 (6 bases). Trimming left V 5 bases short and J 1 base short, with 9 bases between. The CDR3 has 15 amino acids. Per the germline V gene, CDR1 is LNHDA and CDR2 is SQIVND (reference sequence). CDR3 bases: TGTGCCAGTAGTTCTGGAGGGTCTGGGGCCAACGTCCTGACTTTC. This encodes CASSSGGSGANVLTF.

The chain is built from TRBV28 and TRBJ2-6; 7 bases line up with TRBD1. The junction had 7 bases not matched to a gene; V was cut back by 8 bases and J by 3 bases. Germline lookup yields CDR1 MDHEN and CDR2 SYDVKM. This CDR3 is built from 15 residues. In nucleotides, the CDR3 is TGTGCCAGCGGCCTACAGGGGTATGGGGCCAACGTCCTGACTTTC. This gives the protein CASGLQGYGANVLTF. Supplemented by reference TRBV28 and TRBJ2-6, the full variable domain reads DVKVTQSSRYLVKRTGEKVFLECVQDMDHENMFWYRQDPGLGLRLIYFSYDVKMKEKGDIPEGYSVSREKKERFSLILESASTNQTSMYLCASGLQGYGANVLTFGAGSRLTVL.

This chain connects TRBV28 to TRBJ1-2, with 7 bases that match TRBD1. This CDR3 has 16 amino acids. Unmatched junction bases numbered 8, after V lost 3 bases and J lost 1 base. Looked up from germline, CDR1 is MDHEN and CDR2 is SYDVKM. CDR3 coding DNA: TGTGCCAGCAGTTTTCAGGGGGTTCGGGGTAACTATGGCTACACCTTC. It yields the protein CASSFQGVRGNYGYTF.

This clone appeared once. V gene TRBV7-2 combines with J gene TRBJ2-1; 7 bases are shared with TRBD1. Germline CDR1 and CDR2: SGHTA and FQGNSA. The V segment lost 5 bases and the J segment 7 bases; nucleotides outside the gene matches: 14. The CDR3 loop spans 16 amino acids. The CDR3 reads CASSPLTGKMGNEQFF. Written as DNA, the CDR3 is TGTGCCAGCAGCCCACTGACAGGGAAAATGGGAAATGAGCAGTTCTTC.

The chain is built from TRBV5-8 and TRBJ2-7; D possibly corresponds to TRBD1 (6 bases). This CDR3 is 14 amino acids long. Germline V gene lookup returns CDR1 SGHTS and CDR2 YDEGEE. With 5 bases removed from V and 3 bases from J, the gap between germline ends came to 15 bases. CDR3 nucleotide sequence: TGTGCCAGCAGGTCATCTACAGGGTTCTACGAGCAGTACTTC. Translation: CASRSSTGFYEQYF.

This chain joins TRBV10-3 and TRBJ1-5, with 10 positions matching TRBD1. CDR1 is ENHRY, CDR2 SYGVKD, per germline. The trim removed 6 bases at V and 3 bases at J, leaving 2 bases unmatched. This CDR3 is 14 amino acids long. In nucleotides, the CDR3 is TGTGCCATCAGCGGGACAGGGGACAATCAGCCCCAGCATTTT. This gives the protein CAISGTGDNQPQHF.

CDR3 sequence (DNA): TGCGCCAGCAGCGTGGACAGGGGGAACACTGAAGCTTTCTTT. Amino acid sequence: CASSVDRGNTEAFF. The chain employs TRBV5-1 and TRBJ1-1; 9 nucleotides align to TRBD1. V trimming: 4 bases; J trimming: 1 base; junction bases outside the gene matches: 2. Germline loops: CDR1 SGHRS, CDR2 YFSETQ. This CDR3 has 14 residues.

The gene calls are TRBV28 and TRBJ2-1; 8 bases fit TRBD2. CDR3 length: 14 residues. Germline CDR1 and CDR2: MDHEN and SYDVKM. The ends lost 5 bases at V and 10 bases at J; junction bases unmatched: 10. CDR3 nucleotides: TGTGCCAGCAGTGGTCGGGGGGGTTCGCGCGAGCAGTTCTTC. Translating it yields CASSGRGGSREQFF.

The chain joins TRBV12-3 or TRBV12-4 to TRBJ2-7, with D possibly TRBD1 on 6 matching bases. Trimming removed 1 base from V and 2 bases from J, with 6 bases in between. There are 13 residues in the CDR3. Here the CDR3 reads CASSLDRAYEQYF. The CDR3 DNA follows: TGTGCCAGCAGTTTAGACAGGGCCTACGAGCAGTACTTC.

The chain is built from TRBV5-1 and TRBJ2-5; D might be TRBD2 (7 bases). The germline V gene has CDR1 SGHRS and CDR2 YFSETQ. This CDR3 has 15 amino acids. Deletions cut 1 base from V and 3 bases from J, with 13 bases between. The CDR3 nucleotides are TGCGCCAGCAGCTTGAACGGGGGGCGGAAAGAGACCCAGTACTTC. This sequence encodes CASSLNGGRKETQYF.

The chain recombines TRBV5-1 with TRBJ2-2, with TRBD1 matching 7 bases. From germline, CDR1 is SGHRS and CDR2 YFSETQ. The ends lost 5 bases at V and 7 bases at J; junction bases unmatched: 11. The CDR3 runs 15 residues. CDR3 DNA: TGCGCCAGCAGACTACGGGACAGCCTTGGCGGGGAGCTGTTTTTT. Its protein product is CASRLRDSLGGELFF.